Presented here are 13 T cell receptor beta chains from one specimen sequenced in a study of blood T cell repertoires in COVID-19. The repertoire was sequenced with immunoSEQ multiplex PCR; TCRdb's copy has only in-frame clones and lacks some. The sample includes more than 200,000 clones, 85% to 90% of them seen just once. Sequencing input: peripheral blood. These receptors all come from a man aged 30-40 years with COVID-19, enrolled during active disease.

The chain uses TRBV7-9 and TRBJ2-3; TRBD1 aligns across 9 bases. V shed 6 bases, J shed 3 bases, and the junction held 4 bases outside the gene matches. This CDR3 spans 14 amino acids. Germline V gives CDR1 SEHNR, CDR2 FQNEAQ (reference sequence). CDR3 DNA sequence: TGTGCCAGCAGTCCGGGACAGGGAACAGATACGCAGTATTTT. Translated, it gives CASSPGQGTDTQYF.

The chain is built from TRBV28 and TRBJ1-1, with 7 bases lining up with TRBD1. This CDR3 comprises 15 residues. Losses at the gene ends were 8 bases for V and 0 bases for J; bases not matched to a gene: 9. In germline, CDR1 is MDHEN, CDR2 SYDVKM. CDR3 protein: CASPSRQGLNTEAFF. The CDR3 DNA reads TGTGCCAGCCCCTCCCGACAGGGACTGAACACTGAAGCTTTCTTT.

This clone is a singleton in its sample. The chain recombines TRBV6-4 with TRBJ2-3; 9 positions match TRBD2. CDR1 and CDR2 (germline): MRHNA, SNTAGT. V shed 2 bases and J 0 bases; nucleotides not matched to a gene: 0. This CDR3 region has 15 residues. The CDR3 sequence is CASSDGTSSTDTQYF. The CDR3 DNA is TGTGCCAGCAGTGACGGGACTAGCAGCACAGATACGCAGTATTTT.

This clone was picked up one time. This chain connects TRBV27 to TRBJ2-1; TRBD1 agrees at 7 bases. The germline gives CDR1 MNHEY, CDR2 SMNVEV (reference sequence). The junction had 7 bases not matched to a gene; V was cut back by 6 bases and J by 8 bases. CDR3 size: 13 residues. The CDR3 protein is CASSYRGSDEQFF. The CDR3 DNA reads TGTGCCAGCAGCTACAGGGGTTCGGATGAGCAGTTCTTC.

V usage is TRBV18 and J usage is TRBJ1-2; D is unresolved. This CDR3 has 13 residues. Germline V gene data show CDR1 as KGHSH and CDR2 as LQKENI. Trimming shortened V by 2 bases and J by 14 bases, and 18 bases separated the two germline ends. The CDR3 spells CASSPSDESAVTF. CDR3 DNA sequence: TGTGCCAGCTCACCAAGCGATGAGAGTGCCGTGACCTTC.

The V call is TRBV7-7, the J call TRBJ1-4; D not resolved. This CDR3 has 13 amino acids. Deletions cut 4 bases from V and 7 bases from J, with 10 bases between. Germline V gene lookup returns CDR1 SSHAT and CDR2 FNYEAQ (reference sequence). CDR3 DNA: TGTGCCAGCAGCTCACACCGGGGTGAAAAACTGTTTTTT. Its translation: CASSSHRGEKLFF.

The rearrangement uses TRBV14 and TRBJ2-7, with D possibly TRBD1 on 5 matching bases. In germline, CDR1 is SGHDN, CDR2 FVKESK. The CDR3 length is 14 residues. The germline V and J ends were trimmed by 1 base and 9 bases, with 16 bases remaining between them. The CDR3: CASSQAYAGQGQYF. CDR3 DNA: TGTGCCAGCAGCCAAGCATACGCCGGGCAGGGGCAGTACTTC.

This clone was recorded only once. This chain uses TRBV30 with TRBJ2-7, with D maybe TRBD2 (6 bases). V was shortened by 0 bases and J by 2 bases, with 26 bases between the two germline ends. The length of the CDR3 is 19 residues. Germline V lookup: CDR1 GTSNPN, CDR2 SVGIG (reference sequence). The CDR3 nucleotides are TGTGCCTGGAGTGTGCCGATGGCGGGACGGACCAATGACCCCTACGAGCAGTACTTC. Translating it yields CAWSVPMAGRTNDPYEQYF.

The genes are TRBV6-1 and TRBJ1-1; D is unresolved. Trimming took off 3 bases at V and 8 bases at J, with 13 bases between the two ends. Germline CDR1 and CDR2: MNHNS and SASEGT. The CDR3 runs to 13 residues. The CDR3 here is CASSDGGRPEAFF. DNA for the CDR3: TGTGCCAGCAGTGATGGCGGCCGGCCGGAAGCTTTCTTT.

This chain connects TRBV5-1 to TRBJ2-5, with 8 bases aligning to TRBD1. This CDR3 has 15 amino acids. Germline trimming cut 4 bases from V and 5 bases from J; bases unmatched to any gene: 10. Germline lookup yields CDR1 SGHRS and CDR2 YFSETQ. Here the CDR3 DNA reads TGCGCCAGCAGCCAAGGACAGGGTCAAATGGAGACCCAGTACTTC. This codes for CASSQGQGQMETQYF.

This chain joins TRBV3-1 (or the pseudogene TRBV3-2) and TRBJ2-2; D is undetermined. V was cut by 4 bases and J by 7 bases, with 4 bases left in between. This CDR3 region has 11 residues. From germline, CDR1 is LGHDT and CDR2 YNNKEL (reference sequence). CDR3 protein: CASSLFGELFF. The CDR3 DNA follows: TGTGCCAGCAGCCTCTTCGGGGAGCTGTTTTTT.

V is TRBV25-1 and J is TRBJ2-6, with 8 bases identical to TRBD1. V was pared by 3 bases and J by 4 bases, with 8 bases of the junction left unmatched. This CDR3 region has 17 residues. Germline V lookup: CDR1 MGHDK, CDR2 SYGVNS. Here the CDR3 reads CASSDAGGVFGANVLTF. CDR3 DNA: TGTGCCAGCAGTGATGCAGGGGGCGTCTTCGGGGCCAACGTCCTGACTTTC.

This chain joins TRBV21-1 and TRBJ2-7; TRBD1 is the table's D call and was not checked against the DNA. TRBV21-1 is a pseudogene segment. This CDR3 spans 16 amino acids. The CDR3 reads CASSKPLAGLEYEQYF. CDR3 DNA sequence: TGTGCCAGCAGCAAACCGCTGGCAGGGTTGGAATACGAGCAGTACTTC.